The clone carrying this TCR beta chain has just a few counts. The antigen is unknown. This specimen belongs to a study of T cell repertoires in aging, cancer and after chemotherapy. About the study: Six age groups, ranging from 30 or younger to 70 or older, included the donors. Study-level findings and limits: Median generation probability rose over the chemotherapy interval in each cancer cohort, suggesting rebound thymic output.

The CDR3 totals 11 residues. CDR1 and CDR2 (germline): LNHDA, SQIVND (reference sequence). The V and J ends lost 10 bases and 5 bases respectively, with 11 bases between them. Peripheral blood genomic DNA, not sorted cells or RNA, was the template. Rearranged V-D-J TRB sequences were amplified with a mixed TRB-A/B primer pool. TCRdb itself ran the multiplex PCR reads through MiXCR, one entry per CDR3 protein. In the table there are 6,000 to 9,000 distinct CDR3 sequences, about 38% of which are singletons. The receptor was isolated from a human donor in good health. Input material: blood. The chain has TRBV19 and TRBJ2-5; no firm D call. The CDR3 loop is CATSGYETQYF. The CDR3 DNA sequence: TGTGCCACGTCCGGATATGAGACCCAGTACTTC.